This entry lists 13 T cell receptor beta chains sequenced from one sample in a study of T cell repertoires in cytomegalovirus infection. TCRdb analysed the reads with MiXCR anew, one entry per CDR3 protein. The table shows 250,000 to 400,000 distinct CDR3 sequences, with 25% occurring only once. These receptors are not linked to any known antigen. The sample in question was cultured PBMCs, obtained from culture after CMV antigen stimulation. The source of these receptors is a human donor in good health (CMV status not recorded). Some clones in this sample may be carry-over from other donors' samples.

This clonotype was seen only a few times. The chain links TRBV14 to TRBJ2-1, with 13 nucleotides matching TRBD2. Germline CDR1 is SGHDN and CDR2 is FVKESK. The CDR3 runs to 17 residues. V shed 1 base, J shed 5 bases, and the junction held 5 bases outside the gene matches. CDR3 coding DNA: TGTGCCAGCAGCCAAGCCTTCGGGACTAGCGGGGACAATGAGCAGTTCTTC. Translating it yields CASSQAFGTSGDNEQFF.

The gene calls are TRBV7-3 and TRBJ2-3; TRBD2 aligns across 10 bases. The CDR3 loop spans 16 amino acids. Germline V lookup: CDR1 SGHTA, CDR2 FQGTGA. The trim removed 5 bases at V and 8 bases at J, leaving 13 bases unmatched. The CDR3 nucleotides read TGTGCCAGCAGCGCAGCTAGCGGGAGTGTCGCTGGTACGCAGTATTTT. Amino acids: CASSAASGSVAGTQYF.

This clonotype came up a few times. The rearrangement links TRBV20-1 to TRBJ2-1; D is perhaps TRBD1 (5 bases). The V gene lost 6 bases and the J gene lost 8 bases, with 17 bases spanning the gap. The CDR3 covers 13 residues. Germline loops: CDR1 DFQATT, CDR2 SNEGSKA (reference sequence). CDR3 nucleotides: TGCAGTGCATTGTGGGGCCCAGTGGATGAGCAGTTCTTC. Its protein is CSALWGPVDEQFF.

In this sample, this clonotype turned up a few times. As DNA, the CDR3 is TGTGCCAGCAGCTTAGACGAGGGGAGGAGTGAAGCTTTCTTT. Protein: CASSLDEGRSEAFF. The chain carries TRBV7-2 and TRBJ1-1, with D possibly TRBD1 on 5 matching bases. The V and J ends lost 1 base and 7 bases respectively, with 13 bases between them. Germline V lookup: CDR1 SGHTA, CDR2 FQGNSA. This CDR3 has 14 amino acids.

This clonotype showed up just a few times. V gene TRBV5-4 combines with J gene TRBJ1-1; possible D gene TRBD1, 5 bases. This CDR3 region has 14 residues. V was shortened by 4 bases and J by 3 bases, with 13 bases between the two germline ends. The V gene's germline CDR1 is SGHNT and CDR2 YYREEE (reference sequence). The CDR3 nucleotides are TGTGCCAGCAGCCCCGAGGAGGGGCACACTGAAGCTTTCTTT. It yields the protein CASSPEEGHTEAFF.

The genes are TRBV7-2 and TRBJ2-2; 9 nucleotides match TRBD2. The CDR3 consists of 16 residues. Trimming removed 6 bases from V and 5 bases from J; junction bases left unmatched: 10. Per germline, CDR1 SGHTA and CDR2 FQGNSA. In DNA, the CDR3 is TGTGCCAGCAGGACCCAGGGCGGGAGGGATACCGGGGAGCTGTTTTTT. Its translation is CASRTQGGRDTGELFF.

The chain employs TRBV6-2 or TRBV6-3 and TRBJ1-5; TRBD1 might be the D (5 bases). The germline gives CDR1 MNHEY, CDR2 SVGEGT. CDR3 length: 13 residues. Trimming took 7 bases from V and 1 from J, leaving 8 bases between them. DNA of the CDR3: TGTGCCAGCAAAGACAGAAGCAATCAGCCCCAGCATTTT. It specifies CASKDRSNQPQHF.

This clonotype was seen only a few times. The chain is built from TRBV12-3 or TRBV12-4 and TRBJ2-1; 9 bases line up with TRBD2. The CDR3 consists of 14 residues. V was pared by 2 bases and J by 7 bases, with 3 bases of the junction left unmatched. The CDR3, as DNA: TGTGCCAGCAGTTTACAGCGGGAGGTAAATGAGCAGTTCTTC. It specifies CASSLQREVNEQFF.

The chain combines TRBV19 with TRBJ2-5; 12 bases are a match to TRBD1. The CDR3 is made up of 17 amino acids. Germline lookup yields CDR1 LNHDA and CDR2 SQIVND (reference sequence). V dropped 6 bases and J dropped 1; count of bases not matched to a gene: 9. The CDR3 protein is CASSQWGTGGFQETQYF. The CDR3 DNA reads TGTGCCAGTAGCCAGTGGGGGACAGGGGGCTTCCAAGAGACCCAGTACTTC.

This clonotype has a handful of counts. The rearrangement uses TRBV5-1 and TRBJ2-1, with 16 nucleotides matching TRBD2. CDR3 length: 17 amino acids. V was pared by 4 bases and J by 2 bases, with 3 bases of the junction left unmatched. Germline assignment: CDR1 SGHRS and CDR2 YFSETQ. The CDR3 loop reads CASSPGTSGRAYNEQFF. CDR3 nucleotide sequence: TGCGCCAGCAGCCCCGGGACTAGCGGGAGGGCCTACAATGAGCAGTTCTTC.

This clonotype has a count of ten or more. This chain joins TRBV7-2 and TRBJ1-1; 7 bases match TRBD1. This CDR3 is built from 14 residues. V shed 4 bases and J 4 bases; nucleotides not matched to a gene: 6. Germline lookup yields CDR1 SGHTA and CDR2 FQGNSA. CDR3 sequence: CASSSRQGFTEAFF. The CDR3 nucleotides read TGTGCCAGCAGCTCACGACAGGGTTTCACTGAAGCTTTCTTT.

DNA for the CDR3: TGTGCCAGCACCCTTGACAGCAAAGAGACCCAGTACTTC. Amino acid sequence: CASTLDSKETQYF. V usage is TRBV12-3 or TRBV12-4 and J usage is TRBJ2-5; weak D call: TRBD1 (5 bases). With 7 bases removed from V and 3 bases from J, the gap between germline ends came to 12 bases. CDR3 length: 13 amino acids.

This clonotype was observed at least ten times. J is TRBJ2-3 and V is TRBV5-1; D perhaps matches TRBD1 (6 bases). Germline CDR1 is SGHRS and CDR2 is YFSETQ. Trimming stripped 2 bases from V and 5 bases from J, with 9 bases between. There are 13 residues in the CDR3. CDR3 loop: CASSFPGEDTQYF. In nucleotides, the CDR3 is TGCGCCAGCAGCTTCCCAGGGGAAGATACGCAGTATTTT.